This TCR beta chain was observed in a study of technical replicates of blood from a few donors. This table comes from immunoSEQ multiplex PCR, and its TCRdb copy is limited to in-frame clones, with some not included. The sample consists of tens of thousands of clones, around 92% of them appearing once. This sequence was found in a human donor in good health. The sequenced sample was T cells isolated from PBMCs.

The CDR3 DNA sequence: TGTGCCAGCAGTGGGACAGGGAAGGCCTCCTACGAGCAGTACTTC. Translation gives CASSGTGKASYEQYF. The rearrangement uses TRBV25-1 and TRBJ2-7, with 8 bases matching TRBD1. This CDR3 region has 15 residues. V dropped 4 bases and J dropped 0; count of bases not matched to a gene: 5. Germline CDR1 is MGHDK and CDR2 is SYGVNS.